This T cell receptor (beta chain) emerged from a study of post-analysis software for immune sequencing data. This CDR3 is built from 18 residues. Germline V gene lookup returns CDR1 SGHRS and CDR2 YFSETQ. After removal of 3 bases from V and 3 bases from J, the junction contained 10 bases not matched to a gene. General observations from the study: Strong same-batch co-clustering of samples appeared with F measure clustering. About five TRBV segments, including TRBV5-6, TRBV5-1 and TRBV20-1, were more frequent in patients than controls.

The table lists this clonotype with a few counts. Its antigen is not known. Researchers reported that TCR beta cDNA libraries carried unique molecular identifiers. Each sample of roughly 0.9 to 11 million input T cells yielded around 500,000 cDNA molecules, so each molecule approximated one T cell. TCRdb re-called the PCR reads with MiXCR, one entry per CDR3 protein. The profile shows roughly 800,000 distinct CDR3 sequences, approximately 57% of them singletons. This chain connects TRBV5-1 to TRBJ2-3, with 13 bases lining up with TRBD2. The source of this sequence is a girl aged 5-17 years with multiple sclerosis. Sequenced: blood. CDR3 residues: CASSSYLSTSGRTDTQYF. In nucleotides, the CDR3 is TGCGCCAGCAGCTCGTACCTTTCGACTAGCGGGAGGACAGATACGCAGTATTTT.